This TCR beta chain was retrieved from a study of cytomegalovirus exposure and HLA in healthy donors. Whole-study findings and limits: V- and J-gene trimming in TCR beta was tied to a missense DCLRE1C variant by an analysis performed later.

Notes on this clone: The antigen remains undetermined.

PCR employed 60 Vbeta and 13 Jbeta primers. Repertoires were generated with immunoSEQ multiplex PCR, while TCRdb's copy carries only in-frame clones and drops some. Seen here are 110,000 to 150,000 clones, around 78% observed once, and the top ten hold about 2.5%. Material: PBMCs. The TCR originated in a woman younger than 30 in good health and CMV-seropositive.

In nucleotides, the CDR3 is TGTGCCAGCAGCCAAGATCGGGGGGGATCCTACGAGCAGTACTTC. Protein sequence: CASSQDRGGSYEQYF. V usage is TRBV4-2 and J usage is TRBJ2-7; 8 positions match TRBD2. There are 15 residues in the CDR3. The V gene end was trimmed by 0 bases and the J gene end by 1 base; junction bases not matched to a gene: 2. The germline V gene has CDR1 LGHNA and CDR2 YNFKEQ.